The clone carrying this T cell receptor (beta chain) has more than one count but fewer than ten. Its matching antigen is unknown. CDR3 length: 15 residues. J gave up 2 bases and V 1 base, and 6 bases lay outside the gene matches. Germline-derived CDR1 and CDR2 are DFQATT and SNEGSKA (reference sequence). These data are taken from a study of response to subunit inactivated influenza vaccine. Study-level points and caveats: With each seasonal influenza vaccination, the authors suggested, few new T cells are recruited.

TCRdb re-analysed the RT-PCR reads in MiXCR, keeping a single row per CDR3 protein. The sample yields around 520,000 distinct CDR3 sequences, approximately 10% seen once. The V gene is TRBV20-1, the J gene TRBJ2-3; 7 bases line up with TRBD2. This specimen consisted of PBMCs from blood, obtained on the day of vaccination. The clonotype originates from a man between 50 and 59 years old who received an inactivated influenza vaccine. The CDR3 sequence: CSARVLSGNTDTQYF. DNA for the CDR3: TGCAGTGCTAGAGTTTTGAGCGGGAACACAGATACGCAGTATTTT.